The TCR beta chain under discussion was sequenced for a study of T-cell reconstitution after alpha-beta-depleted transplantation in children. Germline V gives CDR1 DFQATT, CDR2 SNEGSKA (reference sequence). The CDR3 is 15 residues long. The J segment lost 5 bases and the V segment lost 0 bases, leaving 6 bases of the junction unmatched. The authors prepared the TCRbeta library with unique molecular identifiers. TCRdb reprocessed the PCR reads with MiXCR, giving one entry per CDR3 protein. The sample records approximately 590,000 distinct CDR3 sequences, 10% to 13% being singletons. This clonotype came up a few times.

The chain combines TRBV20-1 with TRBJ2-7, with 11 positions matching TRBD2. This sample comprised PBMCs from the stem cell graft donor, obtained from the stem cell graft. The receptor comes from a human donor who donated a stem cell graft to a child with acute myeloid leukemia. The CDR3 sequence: CSARDTTSGRNEQYF. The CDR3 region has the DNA TGCAGTGCTAGAGATACAACTAGCGGGAGAAACGAGCAGTACTTC.